The 5 T cell receptor beta chains presented below share a single source sample, sequenced in a study of CD8 T cells in ankylosing spondylitis. What these receptors recognize is not known. MiXCR, run by TCRdb on the 5' RACE reads, gives a single entry per CDR3 protein. The table has 200,000 to 250,000 distinct CDR3 sequences, about 6.7% seen once; the top ten hold approximately 14%. Regarding the study as a whole: Seemingly distinctive of ankylosing spondylitis blood was a TCR beta motif formed by eight highly homologous variants.

The sequenced sample was blood, either unsorted or a sorted T cell fraction (not recorded which). All receptors come from a male donor with ankylosing spondylitis.

This clonotype has more than one count but fewer than ten. The chain combines TRBV27 with TRBJ2-7, with 8 bases lining up with TRBD1. The V gene's germline CDR1 is MNHEY and CDR2 SMNVEV (reference sequence). This CDR3 contains 15 residues. V shed 5 bases, J shed 3 bases, and the junction held 9 bases outside the gene matches. The CDR3 DNA reads as TGTGCCAGCAGTCCACTAGGACAGGGTTTCTACGAGCAGTACTTC. Protein product: CASSPLGQGFYEQYF.

The chain recombines TRBV4-2 with TRBJ2-5, with D perhaps TRBD2 (5 bases). This CDR3 is built from 15 residues. Germline values: CDR1 LGHNA, CDR2 YNFKEQ. The V end lost 0 bases, the J end lost 4 bases, and 12 bases lay between the germline ends. In nucleotides, the CDR3 is TGTGCCAGCAGCCAAGAATCTCTAGCCAGAGAGACCCAGTACTTC. It specifies CASSQESLARETQYF.

The sample holds many counts of this clonotype. V is TRBV10-2 and J is TRBJ2-5; 7 positions agree with TRBD2. Germline V gene data show CDR1 as WSHSY and CDR2 as SAAADI. The CDR3 runs to 17 residues. Trimming cost V 3 bases and J 4 bases; bases outside gene matches: 14. CDR3 sequence: CASSDKRMAGVRETQYF. The CDR3 bases are TGCGCCAGCAGTGATAAACGAATGGCGGGAGTGCGAGAGACCCAGTACTTC.

There are a few counts of this clonotype. The chain joins TRBV24-1 to TRBJ2-2; 10 bases line up with TRBD2. Per the germline V gene, CDR1 is KGHDR and CDR2 is SFDVKD. CDR3 size: 13 residues. The junction had 4 bases not matched to a gene; V was cut back by 10 bases and J by 6 bases. The CDR3 loop reads CATDSGRSGELFF. Here the CDR3 DNA reads TGTGCCACGGATAGCGGGAGGTCCGGGGAGCTGTTTTTT.

The V and J genes are TRBV18 and TRBJ2-1; TRBD2 is a possible D gene (5 bases). Germline CDR1 reads KGHSH; CDR2 reads LQKENI. Trimming took 0 bases from V and 5 from J, leaving 11 bases between them. This CDR3 is 15 amino acids long. The CDR3 sequence is CASSPPLEGNNEQFF. The CDR3 nucleotides are TGTGCCAGCTCACCACCACTAGAAGGGAACAATGAGCAGTTCTTC.